Presented here are 18 T cell receptor beta chains from one specimen sequenced in a study of T cell responses to AZD1222 COVID-19 vaccine. Some clones are missing from TCRdb's copy, which holds only in-frame ones; the method was immunoSEQ multiplex PCR. The table shows fewer than 200,000 clones, with around 90% occurring only once. The sample here was peripheral blood, taken 28 days after the second AZD1222 dose. The receptors here all came from an adult who received the AZD1222 COVID-19 vaccine.

The chain employs TRBV5-1 and TRBJ2-3; D gene unclear. There are 14 residues in the CDR3. Trimming stripped 1 base from V and 4 bases from J, with 10 bases between. Per germline, CDR1 SGHRS and CDR2 YFSETQ. In DNA form, the CDR3 reads TGCGCCAGCAGCTTGAACGGACGGTCAGATACGCAGTATTTT. It encodes CASSLNGRSDTQYF.

The chain carries TRBV11-2 and TRBJ2-7; D is tentatively TRBD1 or TRBD2 (5 bases each). Germline-derived CDR1 and CDR2 are SGHAT and FQNNGV. The CDR3 is made up of 15 amino acids. V gave up 7 bases and J gave up 0 bases, with 16 bases separating them. The CDR3 here is CASTAVRGNSYEQYF. The CDR3 DNA is TGTGCCAGCACCGCAGTGAGGGGAAACTCCTACGAGCAGTACTTC. Full variable domain (missing parts from reference TRBV11-2 and TRBJ2-7): EAGVAQSPRYKIIEKRQSVAFWCNPISGHATLYWYQQILGQGPKLLIQFQNNGVVDDSQLPKDRFSAERLKGVDSTLKIQPAKLEDSAVYLCASTAVRGNSYEQYFGPGTRLTVT.

The J gene is TRBJ1-6, the V gene TRBV5-5; D is unclear. The CDR3 runs 14 residues. Trimming shortened V by 5 bases and J by 7 bases, and 13 bases separated the two germline ends. The V gene's germline CDR1 is SGHKS and CDR2 YYEKEE (reference sequence). CDR3 loop: CASRDGISNSPLHF. CDR3 coding DNA: TGTGCCAGCAGGGATGGCATCTCGAATTCACCCCTCCACTTT.

V usage is TRBV2 and J usage is TRBJ1-4; D remains ambiguous. Germline loops: CDR1 SNHLY, CDR2 FYNNEI. This CDR3 has 15 amino acids. V was clipped by 0 bases and J by 7 bases, with 12 bases between them. CDR3: CASSEALGEGEKLFF. The CDR3 nucleotides read TGTGCCAGCAGTGAAGCGCTCGGGGAGGGTGAAAAACTGTTTTTT. The full variable domain, in which reference TRBV2 and TRBJ1-4 provide the parts outside the CDR3, is EPEVTQTPSHQVTQMGQEVILRCVPISNHLYFYWYRQILGQKVEFLVSFYNNEISEKSEIFDDQFSVERPDGSNFTLKIRSTKLEDSAMYFCASSEALGEGEKLFFGSGTQLSVL.

Points on this clone: Other DNA sequences in this sample translate to the same CDR3. This chain uses TRBV7-2 with TRBJ2-5; either TRBD1 or TRBD2 may fit D (6 bases each). Germline CDR1 reads SGHTA; CDR2 reads FQGNSA. This CDR3 region has 14 residues. Trimming removed 5 bases from V and 0 bases from J, with 10 bases in between. CDR3 region: CASSLGGNQETQYF. The CDR3 DNA follows: TGTGCCAGCAGCCTAGGGGGGAACCAAGAGACCCAGTACTTC.

In DNA, the CDR3 is TGTGCCAGCAGTCCCCTAGCGGGGGGGAATAATGAGCAGTTCTTC. It encodes CASSPLAGGNNEQFF. V and J are TRBV6-5 and TRBJ2-1; TRBD2 matches 12 bases. V was pared by 5 bases and J by 7 bases, with 6 bases of the junction left unmatched. The CDR3 is made up of 15 amino acids. Germline V gives CDR1 MNHEY, CDR2 SVGAGI.

The V gene is TRBV4-2, the J gene TRBJ2-3; D gene ambiguous. CDR3 length: 19 amino acids. Per germline, CDR1 LGHNA and CDR2 YNFKEQ. The ends were cut back, 6 bases at V and 1 base at J, with 26 bases in the middle. The CDR3: CASSKGIQQSPSGTDTQYF. CDR3 bases: TGTGCCAGCAGTAAAGGGATTCAACAGTCCCCCTCCGGCACAGATACGCAGTATTTT.

The chain combines TRBV9 with TRBJ1-2; D gene unclear. CDR3 length: 13 amino acids. The germline V gene encodes CDR1 SGDLS and CDR2 YYNGEE. Trimming stripped 3 bases from V and 8 bases from J, with 14 bases between. CDR3 DNA: TGTGCCAGCAGCGCCACCGGACTGAGCGGCTACACCTTC. Amino acid sequence: CASSATGLSGYTF.

CDR3 DNA sequence: TGTGCCAGCTCACCACTGGCACAACAGACGAGCTCCTACGAGCAGTACTTC. It yields the protein CASSPLAQQTSSYEQYF. V and J are TRBV18 and TRBJ2-7; D unresolved. V lost 1 base, J lost 0 bases, and 16 bases lay in between. This CDR3 contains 17 residues. Germline lookup yields CDR1 KGHSH and CDR2 LQKENI. The variable domain in full, completed from reference TRBV18 and TRBJ2-7, reads NAGVMQNPRHLVRRRGQEARLRCSPMKGHSHVYWYRQLPEEGLKFMVYLQKENIIDESGMPKERFSAEFPKEGPSILRIQQVVRGDSAAYFCASSPLAQQTSSYEQYFGPGTRLTVT.

The J gene is TRBJ2-3, the V gene TRBV7-9, with D possibly matching TRBD1 (6 bases). This CDR3 contains 13 residues. The germline gives CDR1 SEHNR, CDR2 FQNEAQ (reference sequence). The V and J ends lost 6 bases and 4 bases respectively, with 11 bases between them. In DNA form, the CDR3 reads TGTGCCAGCAGTCAGGACAGTGCAGATACGCAGTATTTT. Amino acids: CASSQDSADTQYF.

The gene calls are TRBV21-1 and TRBJ1-6. TRBV21-1 is marked as a pseudogene. The length of the CDR3 is 14 residues. The CDR3 reads CASRCEMEPSPLHF. CDR3 sequence (DNA): TGTGCCAGCCGTTGTGAGATGGAGCCCTCACCCCTCCACTTT.

The V gene is TRBV5-5, the J gene TRBJ1-2; possible D gene TRBD1, 5 bases. CDR1 SGHKS and CDR2 YYEKEE come from the germline V gene (reference sequence). CDR3 length: 15 amino acids. Trimming took 5 bases from V and 2 from J, leaving 16 bases between them. CDR3 coding DNA: TGTGCCAGCAGAAAGTCAGGGTCGGGGAACTATGGCTACACCTTC. This gives the protein CASRKSGSGNYGYTF.

This CDR3 is CASSQKTGGTEAFF. Here the CDR3 DNA reads TGTGCCAGCAGCCAAAAGACAGGGGGCACTGAAGCTTTCTTT. The J gene is TRBJ1-1, the V gene TRBV4-2; the match to TRBD1 covers 9 bases. CDR3 size: 14 residues. J lost 4 bases, V lost 2 bases, and 2 bases had no gene match. Germline CDR1 is LGHNA and CDR2 is YNFKEQ.

This clone was recorded only once. The V gene is TRBV7-2, the J gene TRBJ2-1; D might be TRBD2 (6 bases). Trimming took 4 bases from V and 0 from J, leaving 13 bases between them. The CDR3 contains 16 residues. Germline CDR1 SGHTA, CDR2 FQGNSA. This CDR3 is CASSYRETSSYNEQFF. As DNA, the CDR3 is TGTGCCAGCAGCTACCGGGAGACAAGCTCCTACAATGAGCAGTTCTTC.

This clone turned up a few times. The gene calls are TRBV5-1 and TRBJ2-7, with D possibly TRBD2 on 7 matching bases. CDR1 is SGHRS, CDR2 YFSETQ, per germline. The CDR3 loop spans 17 amino acids. V lost 0 bases and J 3 bases, leaving 19 bases between the germline ends. The CDR3 DNA reads as TGCGCCAGCAGCTTGGCCGTAAGGGGGGGACTTAACTACGAGCAGTACTTC. Translating it yields CASSLAVRGGLNYEQYF.

The rearrangement uses TRBV12-3 or TRBV12-4 and TRBJ2-5; D uncertain. There are 12 residues in the CDR3. Trimming shortened V by 5 bases and J by 5 bases, and 9 bases separated the two germline ends. Here the CDR3 reads CASSTQGETQYF. For the CDR3, the DNA is TGTGCCAGCAGTACACAAGGCGAGACCCAGTACTTC.

This clone was seen once. V and J are TRBV3-1 (or the pseudogene TRBV3-2) and TRBJ1-4; the D is unclear. V lost 1 base and J lost 0, with 15 bases in between. The CDR3 totals 18 residues. CDR1 LGHDT and CDR2 YNNKEL come from the germline V gene (reference sequence). DNA of the CDR3: TGTGCCAGCAGCCAAGCTGGGGTGATTGGGGCAACTAATGAAAAACTGTTTTTT. Its translation: CASSQAGVIGATNEKLFF.

The CDR3 DNA reads TGTGCCAGCGGGGGGCTCGAAAACATTCAGTACTTC. This codes for CASGGLENIQYF. This chain connects TRBV21-1 to TRBJ2-4. TRBV21-1 counts as a pseudogene. The CDR3 sequence is 12 residues long.